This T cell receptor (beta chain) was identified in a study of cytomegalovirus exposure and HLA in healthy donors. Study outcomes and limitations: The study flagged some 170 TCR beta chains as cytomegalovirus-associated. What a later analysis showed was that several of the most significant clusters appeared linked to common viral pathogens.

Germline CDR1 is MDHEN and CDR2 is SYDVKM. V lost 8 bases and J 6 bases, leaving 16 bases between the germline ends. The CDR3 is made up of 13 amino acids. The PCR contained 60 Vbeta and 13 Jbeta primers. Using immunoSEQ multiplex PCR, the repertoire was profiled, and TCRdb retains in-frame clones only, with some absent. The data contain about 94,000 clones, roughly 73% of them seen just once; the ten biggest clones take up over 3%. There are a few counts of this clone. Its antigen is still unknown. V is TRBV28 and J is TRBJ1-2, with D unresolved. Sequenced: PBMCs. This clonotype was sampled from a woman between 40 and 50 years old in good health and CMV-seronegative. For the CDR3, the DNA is TGTGCCAGCCTTCGCGAAAACCAGGATGGCTACACCTTC. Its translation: CASLRENQDGYTF.